This record covers a single T cell receptor (beta chain). Its recognized antigen is unknown. Base quality data are lacking; no much larger clone is found one base away. Genomic DNA was extracted from sorted cells for sequencing of the TCRbeta CDR3 region. The immunoSEQ Assay was used to sequence the TCRbeta CDR3 regions. Held by TCRdb, this immuneACCESS table contains in-frame sequences only and omits some clones. Under half of the omission traces to an unresolved V gene where checked; the cause of the rest is unknown. The sample yields approximately 130,000 clones; roughly 91% were counted once. Over 0.8% of the sample is held by the ten biggest clonotypes. These data come from a study of OX40 agonist ivuxolimab in advanced cancers. Turning to the overall study: Ivuxolimab was an agonistic, fully human IgG2 monoclonal antibody directed against OX40 (CD134), a costimulatory receptor. Intravenous ivuxolimab was administered to patients every 2 weeks at six dose levels: 0.01, 0.1, 0.3, 1.5, 3 and 10 mg/kg. The dose-escalation cohort was 82.7% male with a mean age of approximately 60 years, ranging from about 20 to 85. Prior anti-PD-1, anti-PD-L1 or anti-CTLA-4 therapy was permitted, and checkpoint inhibitors had been received by under 50% of dose-escalation patients. Of the approximately 53 patients in dose escalation, some 19 had hepatocellular carcinoma, around 15 had melanoma, 9 had renal cell carcinoma and 9 had head and neck cancer. The paper covers the monotherapy dose-escalation part of the phase I ivuxolimab trial, which included N of about 56 patients. The point of sequencing TCRbeta in the periphery was to test whether ivuxolimab changed TCR sequence diversity and drove clonal T-cell expansion. Three dose-escalation patients achieved partial responses, one with hepatocellular carcinoma and two with cutaneous melanoma. Results and caveats for the whole study, not just this receptor: After ivuxolimab, CD8+ T cells had more expanded clones than CD4+ T cells on average. The antigen specificity of the peripheral T cells that underwent clonal expansion was not determined. At doses of 0.1 to 3.0 mg/kg, clonal expansion of both CD4+ and CD8+ blood T cells was observed from baseline to week 6. Low levels of normalized T-cell clonal expansion were also seen in some patients who did not respond. In the 0.1-3.0 mg/kg groups, partial responders had among the lowest normalized peripheral clonal expansion, particularly in CD8+ T cells.

Patients with a history of autoimmune disease or receiving systemic immunosuppression were excluded from the trial. Peripheral blood for TCR sequencing was drawn from every dose cohort at baseline, at cycle 4 day 1 and at cycle 7 day 1. Samples were obtained from an open-label, multicenter, first-in-human phase I dose-escalation trial of ivuxolimab. The trial enrolled adults with locally advanced or metastatic head and neck squamous cell, hepatocellular, melanoma or renal cell carcinoma. Before TCR sequencing, CD4+ T cells and CD8+ T cells were sorted from peripheral blood as separate populations. The germline V gene supplies CDR1 MDHEN and CDR2 SYDVKM. Between the V and J ends, shortened by 6 bases and 2 bases respectively, the junction contains 17 bases. Counted from cysteine to phenylalanine, this CDR3 has 16 amino acids. Of all the DNA, just the CDR3 is kept, 48 bases in frame from base 1.

The chain is made from TRBV28 and TRBJ2-4; a tentative D call is TRBD2 (5 bases match). The TCR originated in an adult with an advanced solid tumor such as melanoma, head and neck, liver or kidney cancer. This specimen consisted of CD4+ or CD8+ T cells sorted from blood, obtained in a trial of the OX40 agonist ivuxolimab. The CDR3 in this case is CASSPPGSLTKNIQYF. The nucleotide sequence is TGTGCCAGCAGCCCCCCGGGATCTCTAACCAAAAACATTCAGTACTTC.